Described below is a single T cell receptor beta chain sequence and its context. Its antigen is not known. This entry comes from a study of multiple sclerosis patients with progressive multifocal leukoencephalopathy. Spiked into each PCR were synthetic inline TR CDR3 controls of all V-J pairings. Assay: immunoSEQ multiplex PCR; the TCRdb copy retains only in-frame clones and omits some. This repertoire shows 25,000 to 35,000 clones, nearly 90% found once; its top ten account for around 1.5%. This CDR3 has 16 amino acids. Germline lookup yields CDR1 LGHNA and CDR2 YSLEER. The junction had 9 bases not matched to a gene; V was cut back by 0 bases and J by 5 bases. Findings of the study overall: The findings' link to JC virus versus immunocompromise remained uncertain.

Documented time point: five to six months of natalizumab therapy. This chain links TRBV4-3 with TRBJ1-2, with 7 nucleotides matching TRBD1. Material: PBMCs, obtained from a patient treated with natalizumab. The receptor was derived from a human donor with multiple sclerosis. The CDR3 region is CASSQDLQGVGYGYTF. The CDR3 DNA is TGCGCCAGCAGCCAAGACTTGCAGGGGGTTGGTTATGGCTACACCTTC.